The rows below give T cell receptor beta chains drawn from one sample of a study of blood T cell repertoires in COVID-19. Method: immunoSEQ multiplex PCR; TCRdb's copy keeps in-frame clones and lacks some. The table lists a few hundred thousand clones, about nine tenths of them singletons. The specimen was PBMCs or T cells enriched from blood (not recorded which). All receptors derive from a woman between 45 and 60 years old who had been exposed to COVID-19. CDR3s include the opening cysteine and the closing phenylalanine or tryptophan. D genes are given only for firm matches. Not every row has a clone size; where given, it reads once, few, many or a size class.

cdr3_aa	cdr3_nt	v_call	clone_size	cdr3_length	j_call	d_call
CASSARQGSYNEQFF	TGTGCCAGCAGCGCCCGACAGGGATCCTACAATGAGCAGTTCTTC	TRBV3-1/TRBV3-2	NA	15	TRBJ2-1	TRBD1
CASSPRGRVDQPQHF	TGTGCCAGTAGTCCTAGGGGGCGGGTGGATCAGCCCCAGCATTTT	TRBV19	NA	15	TRBJ1-5	TRBD1
CATRGPTDTQYF	TGTGCCACCAGGGGCCCCACAGATACGCAGTATTTT	TRBV28	once	12	TRBJ2-3	NA
CASSFTFGGGTEAFF	TGTGCCAGCAGCTTCACCTTTGGGGGCGGAACTGAAGCTTTCTTT	TRBV5-6	NA	15	TRBJ1-1	NA
CASRQDRGSNQPQHF	TGTGCCAGCAGACAGGACAGGGGGAGCAATCAGCCCCAGCATTTT	TRBV6-5	NA	15	TRBJ1-5	TRBD1
CASSVRQGMDYNEQFF	TGTGCCAGCAGCGTCAGACAGGGTATGGACTACAATGAGCAGTTCTTC	TRBV9	NA	16	TRBJ2-1	TRBD1
CATSDLTSGGTGETQYF	TGTGCCACCAGTGATTTGACTAGCGGGGGGACAGGGGAGACCCAGTACTTC	TRBV24-1	NA	17	TRBJ2-5	TRBD2
CASSGDSPGQGNEQYF	TGTGCCAGCAGTGGAGATTCACCGGGACAGGGGAACGAGCAGTACTTC	TRBV25-1	NA	16	TRBJ2-7	TRBD1
CASSKANWRDYSEQFF	TGTGCCAGCAGCAAAGCGAACTGGAGGGACTATAGTGAGCAGTTCTTC	TRBV21-1	NA	16	TRBJ2-1	NA
CASIITGHLQQYF	TGTGCCAGCATCATAACGGGACACTTGCAGCAGTACTTC	TRBV2	NA	13	TRBJ2-7	NA
CASSVESGGALEQFF	TGTGCCAGCAGTGTTGAAAGCGGGGGGGCCCTTGAGCAGTTCTTC	TRBV2	NA	15	TRBJ2-1	TRBD2
CASTGTGYMPFF	TGTGCCAGCACTGGGACAGGGTATATGCCTTTCTTT	TRBV2	NA	12	TRBJ1-1	TRBD1
CASSEGRWGGQPQHF	TGTGCCAGCAGTGAAGGTCGGTGGGGGGGTCAGCCCCAGCATTTT	TRBV2	NA	15	TRBJ1-5	NA
CAWSLPPTSGANTGELFF	TGTGCCTGGAGCCTCCCCCCGACTAGCGGGGCGAACACCGGGGAGCTGTTTTTT	TRBV30	NA	18	TRBJ2-2	TRBD2
CASSPRGQTNEKLFF	TGTGCCAGCAGCCCAAGGGGGCAAACTAATGAAAAACTGTTTTTT	TRBV6-5	NA	15	TRBJ1-4	TRBD1
CASSPENQETQYF	TGTGCCAGTAGCCCGGAGAACCAAGAGACCCAGTACTTC	TRBV19	NA	13	TRBJ2-5	NA
CASSRGTGGNTIYF	TGTGCCAGCAGCCGAGGGACAGGGGGAAACACCATATATTTT	TRBV14	NA	14	TRBJ1-3	TRBD1
CASSPPTGTGANVLTF	TGCGCCAGCAGCCCGCCTACAGGGACTGGGGCCAACGTCCTGACTTTC	TRBV5-1	NA	16	TRBJ2-6	NA
CAWSVLGDSGANVLTF	TGTGCCTGGAGTGTACTGGGCGACTCTGGGGCCAACGTCCTGACTTTC	TRBV30	NA	16	TRBJ2-6	NA
CASRVGQITDTQYF	TGTGCCAGCAGGGTAGGACAGATCACAGATACGCAGTATTTT	TRBV5-6	NA	14	TRBJ2-3	NA
CASSLRSGGPSSYNEQFF	TGCGCCAGCAGCTTAAGAAGCGGGGGGCCAAGCTCCTACAATGAGCAGTTCTTC	TRBV5-1	NA	18	TRBJ2-1	TRBD2
CASSLVLVGVGELFF	TGTGCCAGCAGCTTAGTGCTGGTCGGGGTCGGGGAGCTGTTTTTT	TRBV7-2	NA	15	TRBJ2-2	NA
CASSLGSHQPQHF	TGTGCCAGCAGCTTGGGCAGCCATCAGCCCCAGCATTTT	TRBV7-6	once	13	TRBJ1-5	NA
CASSQDQASGTTDTQYF	TGTGCCAGCAGCCAAGATCAGGCTAGCGGGACGACAGATACGCAGTATTTT	TRBV4-2	once	17	TRBJ2-3	TRBD2
CASSLRKGDTEAFF	TGTGCCAGCTCACTCAGGAAAGGGGACACTGAAGCTTTCTTT	TRBV18	NA	14	TRBJ1-1	NA
CASSPSPGTGHYGYTF	TGTGCCAGCAGTCCATCCCCCGGGACAGGGCACTATGGCTACACCTTC	TRBV27	NA	16	TRBJ1-2	TRBD1
CASTTFSATNEKLFF	TGCGCCAGCACCACGTTCAGTGCAACTAATGAAAAACTGTTTTTT	TRBV5-1	NA	15	TRBJ1-4	NA
CASSKRQGATTYEQYF	TGTGCCAGCAGTAAACGACAGGGGGCAACAACCTACGAGCAGTACTTC	TRBV11-1	NA	16	TRBJ2-7	TRBD1
CAWSATLNTEAFF	TGTGCCTGGAGTGCTACTTTGAACACTGAAGCTTTCTTT	TRBV30	NA	13	TRBJ1-1	NA
CASNDRGEASPQHF	TGTGCCAGTAATGACAGGGGGGAGGCCAGCCCCCAGCATTTT	TRBV6-5	NA	14	TRBJ1-5	TRBD1
CASSKGAGRTYTIYF	TGTGCCAGCAGCAAAGGAGCAGGGCGTACATACACCATATATTTT	TRBV21-1	once	15	TRBJ1-3	NA
CASSEAGTGLEKLFF	TGCGCCAGCAGCGAGGCCGGGACAGGGCTGGAAAAACTGTTTTTT	TRBV5-1	once	15	TRBJ1-4	TRBD1
CASRLTGGNTEAFF	TGTGCCAGCAGGCTAACGGGGGGGAACACTGAAGCTTTCTTT	TRBV3-1/TRBV3-2	NA	14	TRBJ1-1	NA
CASSLELAGWSTDTQYF	TGCGCCAGCAGCTTGGAACTAGCGGGGTGGAGCACAGATACGCAGTATTTT	TRBV5-1	NA	17	TRBJ2-3	TRBD2
CASSLGTAYTGELFF	TGTGCCAGCAGCTTGGGGACAGCCTACACCGGGGAGCTGTTTTTT	TRBV5-4	NA	15	TRBJ2-2	NA
CASRETPGQGADTQYF	TGTGCCAGCAGGGAAACCCCGGGACAGGGAGCAGATACGCAGTATTTT	TRBV28	NA	16	TRBJ2-3	TRBD1
CASSYVGQGIMGYTF	TGTGCCAGCAGTTACGTGGGACAGGGAATTATGGGCTACACCTTC	TRBV6-5	NA	15	TRBJ1-2	TRBD1
CASSLAAAVAYNSPLHF	TGTGCCAGCAGCTTAGCGGCGGCCGTCGCGTATAATTCACCCCTCCACTTT	TRBV7-9	NA	17	TRBJ1-6	NA
CASSLSGDGYTF	TGCGCCAGCAGCTTATCCGGGGATGGCTACACCTTC	TRBV5-1	once	12	TRBJ1-2	NA
CASSAGTGGYEQYF	TGTGCCAGCAGTGCCGGGACAGGGGGCTACGAGCAGTACTTC	TRBV9	NA	14	TRBJ2-7	TRBD1
CASSLSGGATNEQFF	TGTGCCAGCAGCTTAAGCGGGGGGGCCACCAATGAGCAGTTCTTC	TRBV5-4	NA	15	TRBJ2-1	TRBD2
CASSEGGGGNQPQHF	TGTGCCAGCAGTGAAGGGGGGGGCGGGAATCAGCCCCAGCATTTT	TRBV6-1	NA	15	TRBJ1-5	NA
CASSRGLFDEQYF	TGTGCCAGCAGTCGTGGGCTTTTTGACGAGCAGTACTTC	TRBV12-3/TRBV12-4	NA	13	TRBJ2-7	NA
CAWSTPDRGRTEAFF	TGTGCCTGGAGTACCCCAGACAGGGGGCGGACTGAAGCTTTCTTT	TRBV30	once	15	TRBJ1-1	TRBD1
CASSLGSGGRSATYEQYF	TGTGCCAGCAGCTTAGGTAGCGGGGGCCGGTCTGCAACCTACGAGCAGTACTTC	TRBV11-2	NA	18	TRBJ2-7	TRBD2
CASSPDWSYGYTF	TGTGCCAGCAGCCCTGATTGGAGCTATGGCTACACCTTC	TRBV7-6	NA	13	TRBJ1-2	NA
CASSLAGDGYTF	TGTGCCAGCAGTTTGGCCGGGGATGGCTACACCTTC	TRBV27	NA	12	TRBJ1-2	NA
CASSQDRGPNTGELFF	TGTGCCAGCAGCCAAGACAGGGGACCGAACACCGGGGAGCTGTTTTTT	TRBV14	NA	16	TRBJ2-2	NA
CASSQEGRVPSGASSYEQYF	TGCGCCAGCAGCCAAGAGGGAAGAGTTCCTAGCGGGGCGAGCTCCTACGAGCAGTACTTC	TRBV4-1	NA	20	TRBJ2-7	TRBD2
CASKRAGGRYEQYF	TGTGCCAGCAAACGAGCGGGGGGGCGGTACGAGCAGTACTTC	TRBV6-5	NA	14	TRBJ2-7	TRBD2
CASIPVARGGNYGYTF	TGTGCCAGCATCCCCGTCGCTCGCGGTGGTAACTATGGCTACACCTTC	TRBV2	NA	16	TRBJ1-2	NA
CASRSGGYPYNEQFF	TGCGCCAGCAGAAGCGGGGGGTATCCCTACAATGAGCAGTTCTTC	TRBV5-1	NA	15	TRBJ2-1	TRBD2
CASSLWTRVPSETQYF	TGTGCCAGCAGCTTATGGACAAGGGTGCCCTCAGAGACCCAGTACTTC	TRBV5-5	NA	16	TRBJ2-5	NA
CASRTPPGGAGQGYTF	TGTGCCAGCAGGACACCGCCAGGGGGCGCGGGTCAGGGCTACACCTTC	TRBV28	NA	16	TRBJ1-2	TRBD1
CASSRRTGPPYEQYF	TGTGCCAGCAGCCGAAGGACAGGCCCTCCTTACGAGCAGTACTTC	TRBV5-6	NA	15	TRBJ2-7	TRBD1
CASSLRQGGETQYF	TGTGCCAGCTCACTGAGACAGGGAGGAGAGACCCAGTACTTC	TRBV18	NA	14	TRBJ2-5	NA
CATRQSSYEQYF	TGTGCCACTCGACAGAGCTCCTACGAGCAGTACTTC	TRBV19	NA	12	TRBJ2-7	NA
CASSQISSGQTEAFF	TGCGCCAGCAGCCAGATTTCAAGCGGTCAGACTGAAGCTTTCTTT	TRBV4-1	NA	15	TRBJ1-1	NA
CASSQDPLPQETQYF	TGTGCCAGCAGCCAAGATCCGCTACCCCAAGAGACCCAGTACTTC	TRBV4-2	NA	15	TRBJ2-5	NA